These 32 T cell receptor beta chains were sequenced from one sample in a study of blood T cell repertoires in COVID-19. TCRdb keeps only in-frame clones here, not all; method: immunoSEQ multiplex PCR. The sample has some 260,000 clones; approximately 90% are singletons. Specimen: PBMCs or T cells enriched from blood (not recorded which). Receptor source: a man between 40 and 49 years old who had recovered from COVID-19.

This chain uses TRBV3-1 (or the pseudogene TRBV3-2) with TRBJ2-3; unclear D gene. In germline, CDR1 is LGHDT, CDR2 YNNKEL (reference sequence). The CDR3 spans 16 residues. V lost 1 base and J lost 3, with 14 bases in between. The CDR3 here is CASSQVELYTTDTQYF. CDR3 in DNA: TGTGCCAGCAGCCAAGTTGAACTATACACTACAGATACGCAGTATTTT.

V and J are TRBV7-3 and TRBJ2-1, with D unresolved. Germline CDR1 and CDR2: SGHTA and FQGTGA. Trimming removed 5 bases from V and 7 bases from J, with 12 bases in between. The CDR3 totals 13 residues. CDR3 nucleotide sequence: TGTGCCAGCAGCCCCAGTGGCCAGAATGAGCAGTTCTTC. As protein: CASSPSGQNEQFF.

The rearrangement joins TRBV29-1 to TRBJ1-2, with D perhaps matching TRBD1 (6 bases). Germline CDR1 reads SQVTM; CDR2 reads ANQGSEA. Trimming shortened V by 6 bases and J by 8 bases, and 25 bases separated the two germline ends. The CDR3 is 15 amino acids. CDR3 residues: CSVTGLQRRTGGYTF. The CDR3 DNA reads TGCAGCGTCACAGGGCTCCAACGCCGTACTGGGGGCTACACCTTC.

The chain couples TRBV6-4 to TRBJ2-3; 11 nucleotides match TRBD2. CDR3 length equals 14 residues. Germline V gene data show CDR1 as MRHNA and CDR2 as SNTAGT. J gave up 2 bases and V 7 bases, and 2 bases lay outside the gene matches. CDR3 region: CASKTSGNTDTQYF. CDR3 coding DNA: TGTGCCAGCAAGACTAGCGGGAACACAGATACGCAGTATTTT.

The chain uses TRBV28 and TRBJ2-7; 7 nucleotides agree with TRBD2. The CDR3 runs 15 residues. Losses at the gene ends were 6 bases for V and 4 bases for J; bases not matched to a gene: 12. Germline-derived CDR1 and CDR2 are MDHEN and SYDVKM. The CDR3 sequence: CASSTSREIVYEQYF. The CDR3 nucleotides are TGTGCCAGCAGCACCTCGCGGGAGATAGTATACGAGCAGTACTTC.

CDR3: CASRVETGSGHNEQFF. As DNA, the CDR3 is TGTGCCAGCAGGGTAGAGACAGGGTCAGGGCACAATGAGCAGTTCTTC. The chain recombines TRBV2 with TRBJ2-1; TRBD1 aligns across 7 bases. The CDR3 contains 16 residues. Trimming took 6 bases from V and 5 from J; bases not matched to a gene: 13. The V gene's germline CDR1 is SNHLY and CDR2 FYNNEI.

The V gene is TRBV4-1, the J gene TRBJ2-5; TRBD2 matches 7 bases. The CDR3 sequence is 16 residues long. Germline CDR1 reads MGHRA; CDR2 reads YSYEKL. Trimming at V came to 0 bases and at J to 5 bases, leaving 9 bases not matched to a gene. CDR3 sequence (DNA): TGCGCCAGCAGCCAAGACGGATCGGGGGGTTGGGAGACCCAGTACTTC. Protein sequence: CASSQDGSGGWETQYF.

J is TRBJ1-3 and V is TRBV30; D is perhaps TRBD1 (6 bases). V was clipped by 2 bases and J by 3 bases, with 11 bases between them. The CDR3 totals 14 residues. In germline, CDR1 is GTSNPN, CDR2 SVGIG (reference sequence). The CDR3 DNA reads TGTGCCTGGAGTTCAACAGGGAGTGGAAACACCATATATTTT. As protein: CAWSSTGSGNTIYF.

The chain links TRBV30 to TRBJ2-5, with unresolved D. The V gene lost 0 bases and the J gene lost 1 base, with 6 bases spanning the gap. This CDR3 is 13 amino acids long. Looked up from germline, CDR1 is GTSNPN and CDR2 is SVGIG (reference sequence). The CDR3 spells CAWSVALQETQYF. CDR3 in DNA: TGTGCCTGGAGTGTGGCCCTCCAAGAGACCCAGTACTTC. Drawing the rest from reference TRBV30 and TRBJ2-5, the complete variable domain is SQTIHQWPATLVQPVGSPLSLECTVEGTSNPNLYWYRQAAGRGLQLLFYSVGIGQISSEVPQNLSASRPQDRQFILSSKKLLLSDSGFYLCAWSVALQETQYFGPGTRLLVL.

The chain joins TRBV7-9 to TRBJ1-1; 8 nucleotides match TRBD1. V lost 5 bases to trimming and J lost 5 bases; unmatched junction nucleotides: 4. The V gene's germline CDR1 is SEHNR and CDR2 FQNEAQ (reference sequence). The CDR3 sequence is 13 residues long. The CDR3 protein is CASSGTGLTEAFF. The CDR3 DNA reads as TGTGCCAGCAGCGGGACAGGACTTACTGAAGCTTTCTTT.

V is TRBV3-1 (or the pseudogene TRBV3-2) and J is TRBJ2-2, with TRBD2 matching 8 bases. CDR1 and CDR2 from the germline V gene are LGHDT and YNNKEL (reference sequence). The CDR3 extends over 14 amino acids. V lost 3 bases and J lost 5; bases outside the gene matches: 2. CDR3 nucleotide sequence: TGTGCCAGCAGCCAGGGACTAGTTACCGGGGAGCTGTTTTTT. It translates to CASSQGLVTGELFF.

J is TRBJ1-2 and V is TRBV27; TRBD1 matches 9 bases. CDR1 is MNHEY, CDR2 SMNVEV, per germline (reference sequence). The CDR3 sequence is 13 residues long. V was clipped by 5 bases and J by 7 bases; unmatched bases: 5. CDR3: CASSKQGASGYTF. CDR3 nucleotide sequence: TGTGCCAGCAGTAAACAGGGGGCTTCTGGCTACACCTTC.

The rearrangement links TRBV27 to TRBJ1-4; D is unclear. The CDR3 contains 14 residues. In germline, CDR1 is MNHEY, CDR2 SMNVEV (reference sequence). The V gene lost 5 bases and the J gene lost 0 bases, with 7 bases spanning the gap. The CDR3 reads CASSHGTTNEKLFF. DNA of the CDR3: TGTGCCAGCAGTCACGGGACAACTAATGAAAAACTGTTTTTT.

This chain joins TRBV6-2 or TRBV6-3 and TRBJ1-2, with TRBD1 as a possible D gene (5 bases). This CDR3 region has 15 residues. V was pared by 1 base and J by 8 bases, with 17 bases between. CDR1 is MNHEY, CDR2 SVGEGT, per germline. The CDR3 sequence is CASSYFPRATSGYTF. The CDR3 bases are TGTGCCAGCAGTTACTTCCCCAGGGCGACTTCGGGCTACACCTTC.

The rearrangement uses TRBV5-4 and TRBJ2-7; possible D gene TRBD1, 5 bases. V was clipped by 1 base and J by 2 bases, with 13 bases between them. This CDR3 spans 15 amino acids. Germline-derived CDR1 and CDR2 are SGHNT and YYREEE (reference sequence). The DNA for the CDR3 is TGTGCCAGCAGCTTGTACTCAGGGATCCCCTACGAGCAGTACTTC. It codes for CASSLYSGIPYEQYF. Looking up the rest from reference TRBV5-4 and TRBJ2-7 gives the full variable domain: ETGVTQSPTHLIKTRGQQVTLRCSSQSGHNTVSWYQQALGQGPQFIFQYYREEENGRGNFPPRFSGLQFPNYSSELNVNALELDDSALYLCASSLYSGIPYEQYFGPGTRLTVT.

This chain uses TRBV28 with TRBJ2-7, with a weak D call TRBD2 (6 bases). The germline CDR1 and CDR2 sequences are MDHEN and SYDVKM. There are 17 residues in the CDR3. The V gene lost 6 bases and the J gene lost 5 bases, with 26 bases spanning the gap. The CDR3 bases are TGTGCCAGCAGCTCTATATCTGGCGGGGCTCCTATCCACGAGCAGTACTTC. Amino acids: CASSSISGGAPIHEQYF.

J is TRBJ2-3 and V is TRBV3-1 (or the pseudogene TRBV3-2), with 11 bases matching TRBD2. Trimming cost V 0 bases and J 5 bases; bases outside gene matches: 10. Germline CDR1 reads LGHDT; CDR2 reads YNNKEL (reference sequence). The CDR3 contains 18 residues. The CDR3 DNA is TGTGCCAGCAGCCAAGATAGGGGTTCTAGCGGGGGGTTAGATACGCAGTATTTT. It encodes CASSQDRGSSGGLDTQYF.

The V call is TRBV5-1, the J call TRBJ2-1, with 9 positions matching TRBD1. The J segment lost 4 bases and the V segment lost 1 base, leaving 3 bases of the junction unmatched. The germline V gene has CDR1 SGHRS and CDR2 YFSETQ. This CDR3 contains 15 residues. DNA of the CDR3: TGCGCCAGCAGCTTGACCGGACAGGGGTACAATGAGCAGTTCTTC. The encoded protein is CASSLTGQGYNEQFF. Combining the CDR3 with reference TRBV5-1 and TRBJ2-1 gives the whole variable domain KAGVTQTPRYLIKTRGQQVTLSCSPISGHRSVSWYQQTPGQGLQFLFEYFSETQRNKGNFPGRFSGRQFSNSRSEMNVSTLELGDSALYLCASSLTGQGYNEQFFGPGTRLTVL.

V and J are TRBV27 and TRBJ2-1; 10 positions match TRBD1. The CDR3 sequence is 16 residues long. Germline CDR1 is MNHEY and CDR2 is SMNVEV (reference sequence). With 6 bases clipped from V and 6 bases from J, the junction kept 11 bases outside the gene matches. Here the CDR3 DNA reads TGTGCCAGCAGCAGAGGGGACAGGGGTCGGTTCAATGAGCAGTTCTTC. Translation: CASSRGDRGRFNEQFF.

The V gene is TRBV11-3, the J gene TRBJ2-5, with 7 nucleotides matching TRBD1. The CDR3 sequence is 14 residues long. The V and J ends lost 2 bases and 5 bases, in that order; junction bases with no gene match: 5. Germline CDR1 and CDR2: SGHNT and YENEEA. CDR3 sequence: CASSLMGTVETQYF. DNA for the CDR3: TGTGCCAGCAGCTTAATGGGGACAGTGGAGACCCAGTACTTC.

V and J are TRBV14 and TRBJ1-1; D is undetermined. Trimming took 4 bases from V and 0 from J, leaving 9 bases between them. This CDR3 comprises 14 residues. Germline CDR1 and CDR2: SGHDN and FVKESK. CDR3 DNA sequence: TGTGCCAGCAGCCGGGCGGGGATGAACACTGAAGCTTTCTTT. This encodes CASSRAGMNTEAFF.

This clone was seen just once. The chain uses TRBV5-4 and TRBJ2-2, with D possibly being TRBD2 (6 bases). Germline-derived CDR1 and CDR2 are SGHNT and YYREEE (reference sequence). V lost 4 bases and J 6 bases, leaving 16 bases between the germline ends. This CDR3 comprises 15 residues. CDR3 loop: CASSPRLTSSGELFF. CDR3 nucleotide sequence: TGTGCCAGCAGCCCCCGCCTGACTAGTTCCGGGGAGCTGTTTTTT.

The chain is built from TRBV4-1 and TRBJ2-7, with 7 positions matching TRBD1. V was pared by 6 bases and J by 2 bases, with 7 bases of the junction left unmatched. There are 14 residues in the CDR3. Germline V gene lookup returns CDR1 MGHRA and CDR2 YSYEKL. CDR3 DNA sequence: TGCGCCAGCAGACCCACAGGGGACCCCTACGAGCAGTACTTC. Residues: CASRPTGDPYEQYF.

CDR3 in amino acids: CASSTPRASGGGRDTQYF. The CDR3 nucleotides are TGTGCCAGCAGCACCCCCAGAGCCAGCGGGGGGGGCAGAGATACGCAGTATTTT. The V and J genes are TRBV7-2 and TRBJ2-3; 10 positions agree with TRBD2. The trim removed 5 bases at V and 5 bases at J, leaving 16 bases unmatched. This CDR3 has 18 residues. CDR1 is SGHTA and CDR2 is FQGNSA in the germline V gene.

V gene TRBV19 combines with J gene TRBJ2-1; the match to TRBD2 covers 14 bases. This CDR3 is built from 15 residues. With V trimmed by 4 bases and J by 7 bases, 3 bases remained unmatched. Germline V gene data show CDR1 as LNHDA and CDR2 as SQIVND (reference sequence). This chain's CDR3 is CASSTGLAGANEQFF. The CDR3 DNA sequence: TGTGCCAGTAGTACGGGACTAGCGGGAGCTAATGAGCAGTTCTTC.

V usage is TRBV24-1 and J usage is TRBJ2-7, with D hard to call. The germline gives CDR1 KGHDR, CDR2 SFDVKD. The CDR3 totals 15 residues. Trimming cost V 3 bases and J 2 bases, with 13 bases left between them. The CDR3 DNA reads as TGTGCCACCAGTGATCCATCTGGTGAGACCTACGAGCAGTACTTC. Its protein product is CATSDPSGETYEQYF.

This clone was seen a single time. The CDR3 spells CASSQGQEAYNEQFF. The DNA of the CDR3 is TGCGCCAGCAGCCAAGGCCAGGAGGCCTACAATGAGCAGTTCTTC. This rearrangement joins TRBV4-1 to TRBJ2-1, with D possibly matching TRBD2 (5 bases). Trimming cost V 1 base and J 2 bases, with 9 bases left between them. CDR3 length equals 15 residues. Per germline, CDR1 MGHRA and CDR2 YSYEKL.

V usage is TRBV9 and J usage is TRBJ2-7; weak D call: TRBD2 (5 bases). The CDR3 covers 13 residues. Germline-derived CDR1 and CDR2 are SGDLS and YYNGEE. V shed 4 bases and J shed 3 bases, with 11 bases lying between them. The chain's CDR3 is CASSFSVGYEQYF. The CDR3 DNA sequence: TGTGCCAGCAGCTTTAGCGTCGGCTACGAGCAGTACTTC.

The CDR3 reads CSVERLALSSYEQYF. The CDR3 DNA reads as TGCAGCGTTGAAAGGCTAGCGCTTAGCTCCTACGAGCAGTACTTC. J is TRBJ2-7 and V is TRBV29-1; the D gene is possibly TRBD2 (6 bases). CDR1 and CDR2 from the germline V gene are SQVTM and ANQGSEA. The CDR3 contains 15 residues. V was clipped by 2 bases and J by 0 bases, with 14 bases between them.

V gene TRBV7-2 combines with J gene TRBJ1-1; no definite D call. The V and J ends lost 5 bases and 0 bases respectively, with 19 bases between them. This CDR3 is built from 17 residues. Germline CDR1 and CDR2: SGHTA and FQGNSA. The CDR3 sequence: CASSSPPGFAVNTEAFF. The CDR3 coding sequence is TGTGCCAGCAGCAGCCCCCCCGGGTTTGCGGTGAACACTGAAGCTTTCTTT. Full variable domain (remainder filled in from reference TRBV7-2 and TRBJ1-1): GAGVSQSPSNKVTEKGKDVELRCDPISGHTALYWYRQSLGQGLEFLIYFQGNSAPDKSGLPSDRFSAERTGGSVSTLTIQRTQQEDSAVYLCASSSPPGFAVNTEAFFGQGTRLTVV.

This clone came up a few times. The rearrangement uses TRBV7-3 and TRBJ1-6; D is unclear. The CDR3 runs 15 residues. Per the germline V gene, CDR1 is SGHTA and CDR2 is FQGTGA. Trimming cost V 0 bases and J 7 bases, with 10 bases left between them. The CDR3, as DNA: TGTGCCAGCAGCTTAACATACGGGGTGAATTCACCCCTCCACTTT. Encoded protein: CASSLTYGVNSPLHF.

V gene TRBV7-8 combines with J gene TRBJ2-5; D might be TRBD2 (5 bases). Trimming shortened V by 4 bases and J by 5 bases, and 11 bases separated the two germline ends. Germline V gene sequence: CDR1 SGHVS, CDR2 FQNEAQ. The CDR3 consists of 13 residues. CDR3 DNA: TGTGCCAGCAGCTCCGGTGGAGGTGAGACCCAGTACTTC. Translating it yields CASSSGGGETQYF.